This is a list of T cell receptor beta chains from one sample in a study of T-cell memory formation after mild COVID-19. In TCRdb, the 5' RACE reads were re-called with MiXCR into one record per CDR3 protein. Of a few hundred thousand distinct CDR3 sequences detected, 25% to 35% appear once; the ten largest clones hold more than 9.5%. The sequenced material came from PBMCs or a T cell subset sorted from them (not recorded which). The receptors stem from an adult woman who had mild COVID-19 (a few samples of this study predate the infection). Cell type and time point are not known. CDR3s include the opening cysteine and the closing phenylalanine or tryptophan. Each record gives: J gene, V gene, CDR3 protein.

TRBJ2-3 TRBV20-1 CSARVLSGRADTQYF
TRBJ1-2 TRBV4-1 CASSQVGPPFGYTF
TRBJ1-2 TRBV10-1 CASRDQGTHGYTF
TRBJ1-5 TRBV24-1 CATSDSFGGLGAQHF
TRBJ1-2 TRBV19 CASSMGAGHTWGNTF
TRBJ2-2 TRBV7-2 CASSLRTSPDTGELFF
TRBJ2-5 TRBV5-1 CASSLDRRYQETQYF
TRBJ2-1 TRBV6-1 CASSELVVPYNEQFF
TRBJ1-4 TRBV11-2 CASSSGQATNEKLFF
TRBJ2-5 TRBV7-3 CASSFSGTSLETQYF
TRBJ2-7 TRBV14 CASSQRQGIGASYEQYF
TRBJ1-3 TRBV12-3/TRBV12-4 CASSFGGMGNTIYF
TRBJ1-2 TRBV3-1 CASSRNLDRGGYTF
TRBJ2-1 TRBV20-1 CSARDTRGTLAMKAFF
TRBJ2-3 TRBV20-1 CSAETLAGPGSTQYF
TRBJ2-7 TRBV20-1 CSARGLAYEQYF
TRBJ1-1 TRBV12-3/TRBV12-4 CASSLVGAGWDTEAFF
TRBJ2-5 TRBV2 CASSEGFETQYF
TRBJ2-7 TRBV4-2 CASSRDRTYEQYF
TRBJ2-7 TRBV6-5 CASSQHRTGPYEQYF
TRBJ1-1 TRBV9 CASSVATGVMNTEAFF
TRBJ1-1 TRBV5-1 CASSSDRGRDEAFF
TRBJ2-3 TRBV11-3 CASSSRDRSTDTQYF
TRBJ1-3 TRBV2 CASSINRERGNTIYF
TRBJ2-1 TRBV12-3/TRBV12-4 CASSSKGANYNEQFF
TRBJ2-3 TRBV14 CASSQASLPRDPNRADTQYF
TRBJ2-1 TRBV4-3 CASSQDPGLAGISYNEQFF
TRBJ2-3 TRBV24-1 CATSIGAHPDTQYF
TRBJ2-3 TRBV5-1 CASSRDTSTDTQYF
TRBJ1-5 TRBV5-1 CASSGGEAGQPQHF
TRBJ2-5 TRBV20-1 CSALLGETQYF
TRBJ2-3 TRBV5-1 CASSLGASGDSTDTQYF
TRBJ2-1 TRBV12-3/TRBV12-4 CASSIGTSAEQFF
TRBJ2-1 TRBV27 CASKSGDPYNEQFF
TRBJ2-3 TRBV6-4 CASKAGGINTDTQYF
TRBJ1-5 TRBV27 CASPEVEPQHF
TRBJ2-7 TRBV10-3 CAISESNGNYEQYF
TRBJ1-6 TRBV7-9 CASSFGYDSPLHF
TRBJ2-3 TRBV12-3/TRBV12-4 CASTLRLSTDTQYF
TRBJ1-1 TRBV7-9 CASSPSGDEAFF
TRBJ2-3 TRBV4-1 CASSQEGDWRNTDTQYF
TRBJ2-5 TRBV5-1 CASSFDRGWVETQYF
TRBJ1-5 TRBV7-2 CASSRVWGENQPQHF
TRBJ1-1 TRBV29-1 CSVRTGKRADTEAFF
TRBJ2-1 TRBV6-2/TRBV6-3 CASRTTTRNEQFF
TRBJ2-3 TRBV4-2 CASSQGLAGVVTDTQYF
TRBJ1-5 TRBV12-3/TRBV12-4 CASSQTGLNNQPQHF
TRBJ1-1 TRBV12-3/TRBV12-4 CASSILQGGNTEAFF
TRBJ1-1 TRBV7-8 CASSGRRDRGTEAFF
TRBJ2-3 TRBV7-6 CASSPVVGVGDTQYF
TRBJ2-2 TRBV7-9 CASSPTTGAASTGELFF